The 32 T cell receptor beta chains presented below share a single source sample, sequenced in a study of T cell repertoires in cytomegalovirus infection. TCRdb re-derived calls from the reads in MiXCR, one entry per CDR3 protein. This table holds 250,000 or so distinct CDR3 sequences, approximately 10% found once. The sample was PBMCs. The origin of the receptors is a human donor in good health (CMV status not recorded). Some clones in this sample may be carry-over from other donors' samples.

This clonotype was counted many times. The CDR3 sequence is CASSSGPVNQPQHF. CDR3 in DNA: TGTGCCAGCAGTTCAGGGCCAGTGAATCAGCCCCAGCATTTT. The genes are TRBV7-2 and TRBJ1-5; D might be TRBD1 (5 bases). Per germline, CDR1 SGHTA and CDR2 FQGNSA. The CDR3 contains 14 residues. Trimming removed 6 bases from V and 4 bases from J, with 13 bases in between.

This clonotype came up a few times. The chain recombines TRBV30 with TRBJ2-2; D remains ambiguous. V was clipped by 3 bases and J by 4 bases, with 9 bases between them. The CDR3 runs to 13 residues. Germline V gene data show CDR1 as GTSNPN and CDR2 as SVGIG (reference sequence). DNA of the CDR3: TGTGCCTGGAGGGGCAGTGCCACCGGGGAGCTGTTTTTT. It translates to CAWRGSATGELFF.

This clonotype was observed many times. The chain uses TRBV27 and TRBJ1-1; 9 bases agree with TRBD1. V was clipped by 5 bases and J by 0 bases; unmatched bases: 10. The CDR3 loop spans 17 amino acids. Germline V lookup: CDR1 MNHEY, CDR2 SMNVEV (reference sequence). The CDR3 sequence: CASSPLGQGGVNTEAFF. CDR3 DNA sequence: TGTGCCAGCAGTCCATTGGGACAGGGTGGCGTGAACACTGAAGCTTTCTTT.

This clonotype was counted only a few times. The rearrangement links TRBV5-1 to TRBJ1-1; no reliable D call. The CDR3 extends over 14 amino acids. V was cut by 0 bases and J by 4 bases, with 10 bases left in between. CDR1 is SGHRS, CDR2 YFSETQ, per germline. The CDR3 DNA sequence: TGCGCCAGCAGCTTGGGGTTAATGGGCACTGAAGCTTTCTTT. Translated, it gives CASSLGLMGTEAFF. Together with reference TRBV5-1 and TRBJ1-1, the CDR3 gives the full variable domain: KAGVTQTPRYLIKTRGQQVTLSCSPISGHRSVSWYQQTPGQGLQFLFEYFSETQRNKGNFPGRFSGRQFSNSRSEMNVSTLELGDSALYLCASSLGLMGTEAFFGQGTRLTVV.

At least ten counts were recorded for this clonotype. The CDR3 region has the DNA TGTGCCAGCAGCAGTTGGACTAGCGGGGGGGGCCGTCAAGAGACCCAGTACTTC. Its translation: CASSSWTSGGGRQETQYF. The chain joins TRBV7-2 to TRBJ2-5; TRBD2 matches 15 bases. The CDR3 has 18 residues. V lost 5 bases, J lost 2 bases, and 9 bases stayed unmatched. Per the germline V gene, CDR1 is SGHTA and CDR2 is FQGNSA.

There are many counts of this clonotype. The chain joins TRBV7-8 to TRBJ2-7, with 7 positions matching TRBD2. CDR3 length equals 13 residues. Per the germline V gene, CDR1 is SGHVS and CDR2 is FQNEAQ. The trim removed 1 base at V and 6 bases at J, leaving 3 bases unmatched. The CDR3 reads CASSLVASGEQYF. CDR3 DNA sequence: TGTGCCAGCAGCTTAGTCGCTAGCGGCGAGCAGTACTTC.

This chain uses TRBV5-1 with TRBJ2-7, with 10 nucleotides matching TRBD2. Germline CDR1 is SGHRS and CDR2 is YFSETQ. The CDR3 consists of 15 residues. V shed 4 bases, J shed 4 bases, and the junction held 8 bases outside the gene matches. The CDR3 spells CASSQTSGNSYEQYF. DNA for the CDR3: TGCGCCAGCAGCCAAACTAGCGGGAACTCTTACGAGCAGTACTTC.

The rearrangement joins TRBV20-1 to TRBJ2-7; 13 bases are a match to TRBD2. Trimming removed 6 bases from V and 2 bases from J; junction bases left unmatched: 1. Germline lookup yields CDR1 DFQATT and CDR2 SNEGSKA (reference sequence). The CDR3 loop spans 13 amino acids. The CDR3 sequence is CSAGTSGTYEQYF. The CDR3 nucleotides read TGCAGTGCGGGGACTAGCGGGACCTACGAGCAGTACTTC.

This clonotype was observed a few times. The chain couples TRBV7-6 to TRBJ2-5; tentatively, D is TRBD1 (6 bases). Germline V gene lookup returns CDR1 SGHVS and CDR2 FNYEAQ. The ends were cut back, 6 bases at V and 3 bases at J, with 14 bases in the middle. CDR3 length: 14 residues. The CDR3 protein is CASRRGGGEETQYF. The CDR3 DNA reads TGTGCCAGCAGGCGAGGGGGTGGCGAAGAGACCCAGTACTTC.

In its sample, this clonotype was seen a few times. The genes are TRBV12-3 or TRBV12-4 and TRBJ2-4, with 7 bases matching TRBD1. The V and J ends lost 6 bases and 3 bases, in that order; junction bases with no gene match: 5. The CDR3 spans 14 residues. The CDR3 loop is CASRQQGSKNIQYF. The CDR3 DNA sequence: TGTGCCAGCAGACAACAGGGGAGCAAAAACATTCAGTACTTC.

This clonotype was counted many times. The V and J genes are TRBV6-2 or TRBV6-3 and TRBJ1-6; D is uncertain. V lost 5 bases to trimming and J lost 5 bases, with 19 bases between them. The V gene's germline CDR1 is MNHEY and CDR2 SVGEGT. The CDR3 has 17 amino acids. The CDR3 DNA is TGTGCCAGCAGTGAAGATCTATCGGCAGCAAATAATTCACCCCTCCACTTT. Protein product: CASSEDLSAANNSPLHF.

CDR3 region: CASSRPHRGIYEQYF. CDR3 in DNA: TGTGCCAGCAGTCGCCCTCACAGGGGAATATACGAGCAGTACTTC. The gene calls are TRBV5-6 and TRBJ2-7, with TRBD1 identical over 7 bases. CDR1 and CDR2 from the germline V gene are SGHDT and YYEEEE. The CDR3 runs to 15 residues. The junction had 12 bases not matched to a gene; V was cut back by 5 bases and J by 4 bases.

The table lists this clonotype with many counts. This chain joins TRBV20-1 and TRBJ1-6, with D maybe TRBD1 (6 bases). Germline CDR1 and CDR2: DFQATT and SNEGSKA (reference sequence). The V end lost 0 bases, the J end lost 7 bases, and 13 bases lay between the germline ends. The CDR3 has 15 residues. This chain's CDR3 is CSAREGGVGNSPLHF. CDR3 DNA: TGCAGTGCTAGAGAGGGGGGCGTTGGGAATTCACCCCTCCACTTT.

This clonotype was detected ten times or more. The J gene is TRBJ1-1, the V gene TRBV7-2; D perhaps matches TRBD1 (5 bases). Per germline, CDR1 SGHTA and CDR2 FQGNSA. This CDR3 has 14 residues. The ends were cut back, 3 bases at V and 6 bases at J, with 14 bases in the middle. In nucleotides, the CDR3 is TGTGCCAGCAGCTTCGGGGCGCGAGGGGCTGAAGCTTTCTTT. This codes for CASSFGARGAEAFF.

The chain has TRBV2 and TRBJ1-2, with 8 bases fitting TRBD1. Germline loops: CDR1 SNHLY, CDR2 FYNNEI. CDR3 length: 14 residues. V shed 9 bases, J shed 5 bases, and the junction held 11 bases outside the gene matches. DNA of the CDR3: TGTGCCAGTATCCCAGGGGGCTCAACATATGGCTACACCTTC. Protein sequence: CASIPGGSTYGYTF.

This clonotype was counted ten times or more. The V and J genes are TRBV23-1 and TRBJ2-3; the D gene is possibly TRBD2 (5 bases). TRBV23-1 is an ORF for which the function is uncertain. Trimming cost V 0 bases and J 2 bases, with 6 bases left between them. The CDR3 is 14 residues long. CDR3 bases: TGCGCCAGCAGTCAATCCCGGGACACAGATACGCAGTATTTT. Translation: CASSQSRDTDTQYF.

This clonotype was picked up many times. The CDR3 loop reads CSASTGVPIEQFF. CDR3 nucleotide sequence: TGCAGTGCTAGCACGGGAGTGCCTATTGAGCAGTTCTTC. The V and J genes are TRBV20-1 and TRBJ2-1, with D possibly matching TRBD2 (6 bases). Germline values: CDR1 DFQATT, CDR2 SNEGSKA (reference sequence). Trimming cost V 3 bases and J 9 bases, with 15 bases left between them. The length of the CDR3 is 13 residues.

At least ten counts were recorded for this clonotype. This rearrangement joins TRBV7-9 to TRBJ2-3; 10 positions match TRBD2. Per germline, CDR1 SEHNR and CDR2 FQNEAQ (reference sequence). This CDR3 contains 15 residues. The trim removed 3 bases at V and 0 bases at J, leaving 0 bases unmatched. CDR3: CASSLTSGSTDTQYF. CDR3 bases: TGTGCCAGCAGCTTGACTAGCGGGAGCACAGATACGCAGTATTTT.

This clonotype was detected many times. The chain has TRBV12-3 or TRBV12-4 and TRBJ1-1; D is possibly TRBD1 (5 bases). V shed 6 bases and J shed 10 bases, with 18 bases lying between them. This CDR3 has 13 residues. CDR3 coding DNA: TGTGCCAGCAGCCAGGGTATCGTGGTGGTAGCTTTCTTT. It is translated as CASSQGIVVVAFF.

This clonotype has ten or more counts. The CDR3, as DNA: TGTGCCAGCAGACCACGGACAGGGGGCAACACTGAAGCTTTCTTT. Translating it yields CASRPRTGGNTEAFF. The chain recombines TRBV7-8 with TRBJ1-1, with 11 bases fitting TRBD1. V trimming: 6 bases; J trimming: 2 bases; junction bases outside the gene matches: 5. The germline V gene encodes CDR1 SGHVS and CDR2 FQNEAQ. This CDR3 is built from 15 residues.

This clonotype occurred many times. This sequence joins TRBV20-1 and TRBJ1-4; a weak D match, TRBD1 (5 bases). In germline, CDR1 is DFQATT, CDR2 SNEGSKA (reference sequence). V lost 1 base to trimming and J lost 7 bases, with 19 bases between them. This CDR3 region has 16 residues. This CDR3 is CSARGTTTVVGEKLFF. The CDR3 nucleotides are TGCAGTGCTAGAGGCACTACGACAGTAGTCGGTGAAAAACTGTTTTTT.

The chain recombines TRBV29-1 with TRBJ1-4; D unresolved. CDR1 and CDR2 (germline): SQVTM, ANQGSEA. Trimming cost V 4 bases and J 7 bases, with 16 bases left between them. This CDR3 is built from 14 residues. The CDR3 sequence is CSVGGGSGGEKLFF. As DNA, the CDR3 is TGCAGCGTTGGAGGAGGGAGCGGAGGTGAAAAACTGTTTTTT. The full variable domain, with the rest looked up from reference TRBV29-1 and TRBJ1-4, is SAVISQKPSRDICQRGTSLTIQCQVDSQVTMMFWYRQQPGQSLTLIATANQGSEATYESGFVIDKFPISRPNLTFSTLTVSNMSPEDSSIYLCSVGGGSGGEKLFFGSGTQLSVL.

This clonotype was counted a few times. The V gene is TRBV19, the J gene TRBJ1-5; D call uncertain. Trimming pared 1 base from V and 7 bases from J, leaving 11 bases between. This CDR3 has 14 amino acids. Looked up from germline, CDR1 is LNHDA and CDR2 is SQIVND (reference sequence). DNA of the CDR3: TGTGCCAGTAGTATAGGGTCGACCGACCAGCCCCAGCATTTT. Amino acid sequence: CASSIGSTDQPQHF.

CDR3 DNA sequence: TGCAGTGCTAGACGGACGGATAGCAATCAGCCCCAGCATTTT. It codes for CSARRTDSNQPQHF. This chain joins TRBV20-1 and TRBJ1-5; no clear D. The germline CDR1 and CDR2 sequences are DFQATT and SNEGSKA (reference sequence). This CDR3 contains 14 residues. Trimming left V 2 bases short and J 0 bases short, with 8 bases between.

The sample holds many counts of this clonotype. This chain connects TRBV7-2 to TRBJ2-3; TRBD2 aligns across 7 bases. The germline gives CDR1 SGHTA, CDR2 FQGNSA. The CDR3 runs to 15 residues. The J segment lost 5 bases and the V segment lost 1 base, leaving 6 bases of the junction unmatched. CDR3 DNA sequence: TGTGCCAGCAGCTTAGGCGGGAGTGCGGGAGATACGCAGTATTTT. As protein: CASSLGGSAGDTQYF.

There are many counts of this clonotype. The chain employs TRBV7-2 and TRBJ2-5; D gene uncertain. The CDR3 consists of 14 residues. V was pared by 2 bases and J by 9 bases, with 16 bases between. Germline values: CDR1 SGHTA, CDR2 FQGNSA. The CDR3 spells CASSLSTLRAAQYF. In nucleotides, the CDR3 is TGTGCCAGCAGCTTATCGACCCTACGGGCGGCCCAGTACTTC.

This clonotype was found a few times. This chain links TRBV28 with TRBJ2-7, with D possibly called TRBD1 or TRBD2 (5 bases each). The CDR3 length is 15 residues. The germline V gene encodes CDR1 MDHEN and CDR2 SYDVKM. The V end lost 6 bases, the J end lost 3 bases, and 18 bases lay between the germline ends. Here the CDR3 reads CASRGVGPGDYEQYF. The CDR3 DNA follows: TGTGCCAGCAGGGGGGTCGGCCCGGGCGACTACGAGCAGTACTTC.

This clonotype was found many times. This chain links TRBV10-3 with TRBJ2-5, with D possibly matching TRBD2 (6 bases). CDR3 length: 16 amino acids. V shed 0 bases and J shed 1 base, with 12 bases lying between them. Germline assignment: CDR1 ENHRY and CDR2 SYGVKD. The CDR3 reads CAISESSGLSQETQYF. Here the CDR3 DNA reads TGTGCCATCAGTGAGTCATCGGGACTTAGCCAAGAGACCCAGTACTTC.

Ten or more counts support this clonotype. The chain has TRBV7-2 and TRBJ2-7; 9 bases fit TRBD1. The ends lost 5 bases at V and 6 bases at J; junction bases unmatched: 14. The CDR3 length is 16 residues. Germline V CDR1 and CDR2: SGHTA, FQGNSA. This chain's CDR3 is CASSRGGTGTLFEQYF. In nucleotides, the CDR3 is TGTGCCAGCAGCCGAGGGGGGACAGGGACATTATTCGAGCAGTACTTC.

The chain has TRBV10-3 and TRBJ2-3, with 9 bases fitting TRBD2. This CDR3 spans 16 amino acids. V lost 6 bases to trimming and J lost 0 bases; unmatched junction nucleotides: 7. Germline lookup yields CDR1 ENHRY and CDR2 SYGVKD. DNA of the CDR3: TGTGCCATCAGCCTTCTAGCGGGGTCTAGCACAGATACGCAGTATTTT. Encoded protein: CAISLLAGSSTDTQYF.

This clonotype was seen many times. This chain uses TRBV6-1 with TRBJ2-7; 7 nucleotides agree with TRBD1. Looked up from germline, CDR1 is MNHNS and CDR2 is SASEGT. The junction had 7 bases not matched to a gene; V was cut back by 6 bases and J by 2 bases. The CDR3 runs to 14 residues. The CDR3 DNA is TGTGCCAGCAGGACCGACAGGGATGCCTACGAGCAGTACTTC. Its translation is CASRTDRDAYEQYF.

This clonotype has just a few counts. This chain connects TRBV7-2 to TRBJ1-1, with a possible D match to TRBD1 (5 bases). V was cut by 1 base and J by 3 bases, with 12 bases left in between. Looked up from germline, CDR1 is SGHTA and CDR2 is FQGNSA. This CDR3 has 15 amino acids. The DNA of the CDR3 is TGTGCCAGCAGCTTAGTGTCGGGGCTGGACACTGAAGCTTTCTTT. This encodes CASSLVSGLDTEAFF.